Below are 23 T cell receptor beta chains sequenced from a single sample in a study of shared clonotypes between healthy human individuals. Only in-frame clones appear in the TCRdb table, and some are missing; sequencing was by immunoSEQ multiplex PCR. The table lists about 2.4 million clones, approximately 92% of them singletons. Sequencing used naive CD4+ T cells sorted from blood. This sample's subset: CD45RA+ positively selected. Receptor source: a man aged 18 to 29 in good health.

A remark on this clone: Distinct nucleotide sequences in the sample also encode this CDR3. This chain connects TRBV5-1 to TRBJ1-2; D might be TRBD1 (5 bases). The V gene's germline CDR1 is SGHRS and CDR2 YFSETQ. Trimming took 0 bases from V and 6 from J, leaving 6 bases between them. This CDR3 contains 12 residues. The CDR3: CASSLEGDGYTF. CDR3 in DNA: TGCGCCAGCAGCTTGGAAGGGGATGGCTACACCTTC.

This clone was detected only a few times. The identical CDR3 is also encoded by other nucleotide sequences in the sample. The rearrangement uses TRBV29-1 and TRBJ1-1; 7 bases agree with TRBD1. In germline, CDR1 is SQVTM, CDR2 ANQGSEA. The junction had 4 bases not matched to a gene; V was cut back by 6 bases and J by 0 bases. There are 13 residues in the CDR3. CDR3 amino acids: CSVRTGLNTEAFF. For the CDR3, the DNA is TGCAGCGTAAGGACAGGTCTGAACACTGAAGCTTTCTTT.

The CDR3 region is CASGILQNYNEQFF. The CDR3 DNA is TGTGCTAGTGGAATCCTTCAGAACTACAATGAGCAGTTCTTC. The V gene is TRBV12-5, the J gene TRBJ2-1; D is unresolved. Germline V gene sequence: CDR1 LGHNT, CDR2 FRNRAP. This CDR3 is 14 amino acids long. The V end was cut by 6 bases, the J end by 3 bases, with 12 bases between.

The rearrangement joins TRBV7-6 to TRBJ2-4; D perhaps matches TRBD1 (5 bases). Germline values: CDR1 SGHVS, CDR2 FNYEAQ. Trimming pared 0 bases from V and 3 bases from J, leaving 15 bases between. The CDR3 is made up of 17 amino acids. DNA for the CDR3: TGTGCCAGCAGCTTAGCGTTTGGGGCCACGGACAAAAACATTCAGTACTTC. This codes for CASSLAFGATDKNIQYF.

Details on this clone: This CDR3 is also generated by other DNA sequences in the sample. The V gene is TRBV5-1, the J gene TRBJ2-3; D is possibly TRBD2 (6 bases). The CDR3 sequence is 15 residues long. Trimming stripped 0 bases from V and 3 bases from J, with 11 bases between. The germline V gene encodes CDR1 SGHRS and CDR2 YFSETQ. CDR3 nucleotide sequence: TGCGCCAGCAGCTTGGGCGGGGTAGGGACAGATACGCAGTATTTT. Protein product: CASSLGGVGTDTQYF.

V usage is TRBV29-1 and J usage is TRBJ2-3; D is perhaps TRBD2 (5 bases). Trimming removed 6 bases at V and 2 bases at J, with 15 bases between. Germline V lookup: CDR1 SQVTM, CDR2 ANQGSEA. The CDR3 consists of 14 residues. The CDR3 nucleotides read TGCAGCGTCGTAGCGTACTTCGCCACAGATACGCAGTATTTT. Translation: CSVVAYFATDTQYF.

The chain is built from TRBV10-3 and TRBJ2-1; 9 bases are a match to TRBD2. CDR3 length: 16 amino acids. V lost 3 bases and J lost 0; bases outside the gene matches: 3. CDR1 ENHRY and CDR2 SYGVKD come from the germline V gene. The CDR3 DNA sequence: TGTGCCATCAGTGATGCGCGGGAGGGCTCCTACAATGAGCAGTTCTTC. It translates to CAISDAREGSYNEQFF.

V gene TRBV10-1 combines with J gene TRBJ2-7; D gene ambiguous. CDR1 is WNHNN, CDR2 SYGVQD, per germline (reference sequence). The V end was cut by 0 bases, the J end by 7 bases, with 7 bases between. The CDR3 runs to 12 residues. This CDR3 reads CASSESVGEQYF. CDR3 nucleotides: TGCGCCAGCAGTGAGTCGGTGGGAGAGCAGTACTTC.

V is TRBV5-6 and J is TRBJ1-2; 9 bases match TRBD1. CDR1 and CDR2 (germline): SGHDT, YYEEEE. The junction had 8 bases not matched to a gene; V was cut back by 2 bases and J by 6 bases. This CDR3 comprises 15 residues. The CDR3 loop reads CASSFRDRVNNGYTF. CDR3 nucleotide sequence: TGTGCCAGCAGCTTTAGGGACAGGGTCAATAATGGCTACACCTTC.

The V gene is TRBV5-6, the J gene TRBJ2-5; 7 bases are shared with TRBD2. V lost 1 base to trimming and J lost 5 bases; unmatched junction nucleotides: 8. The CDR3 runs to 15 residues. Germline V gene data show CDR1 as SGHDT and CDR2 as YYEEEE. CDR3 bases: TGTGCCAGCAGCTTGCGCGGGAGAGCCCAGGAGACCCAGTACTTC. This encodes CASSLRGRAQETQYF.

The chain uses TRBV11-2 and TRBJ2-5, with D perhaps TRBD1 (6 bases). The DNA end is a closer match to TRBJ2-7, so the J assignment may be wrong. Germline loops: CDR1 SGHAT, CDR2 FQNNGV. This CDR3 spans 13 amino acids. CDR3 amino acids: CASRARGAYEQYF. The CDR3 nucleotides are TGTGCCAGCAGGGCCAGGGGTGCCTACGAGCAGTACTTC.

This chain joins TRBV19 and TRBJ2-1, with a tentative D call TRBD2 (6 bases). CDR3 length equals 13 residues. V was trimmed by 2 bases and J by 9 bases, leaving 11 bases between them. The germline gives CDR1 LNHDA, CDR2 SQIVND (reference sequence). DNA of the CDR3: TGTGCCAGTAGTATACCGGGACTCTTTGAGCAGTTCTTC. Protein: CASSIPGLFEQFF.

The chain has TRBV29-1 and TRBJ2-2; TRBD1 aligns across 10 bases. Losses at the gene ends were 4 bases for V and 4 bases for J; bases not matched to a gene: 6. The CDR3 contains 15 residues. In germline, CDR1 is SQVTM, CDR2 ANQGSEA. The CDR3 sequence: CSVGRGQGITGELFF. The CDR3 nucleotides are TGCAGCGTTGGTAGGGGACAGGGGATCACCGGGGAGCTGTTTTTT.

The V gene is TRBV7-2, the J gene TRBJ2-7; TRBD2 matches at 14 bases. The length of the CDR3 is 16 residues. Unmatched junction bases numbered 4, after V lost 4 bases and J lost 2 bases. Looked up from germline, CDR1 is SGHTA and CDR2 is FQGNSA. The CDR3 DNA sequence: TGTGCCAGCAGCTCCCGGACTAGCGGGAGGACCTACGAGCAGTACTTC. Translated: CASSSRTSGRTYEQYF.

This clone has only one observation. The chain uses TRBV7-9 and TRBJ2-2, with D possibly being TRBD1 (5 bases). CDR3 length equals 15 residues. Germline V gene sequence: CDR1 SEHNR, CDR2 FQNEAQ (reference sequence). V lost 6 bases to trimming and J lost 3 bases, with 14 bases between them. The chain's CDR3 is CASRGRVGDTGELFF. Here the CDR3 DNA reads TGTGCCAGCAGGGGAAGGGTAGGGGACACCGGGGAGCTGTTTTTT.

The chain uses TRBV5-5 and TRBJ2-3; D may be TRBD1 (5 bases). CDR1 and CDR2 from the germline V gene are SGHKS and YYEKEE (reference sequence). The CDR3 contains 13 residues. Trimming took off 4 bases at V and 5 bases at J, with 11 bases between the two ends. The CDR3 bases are TGTGCCAGCAGCGGACATTGGGAAGATACGCAGTATTTT. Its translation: CASSGHWEDTQYF. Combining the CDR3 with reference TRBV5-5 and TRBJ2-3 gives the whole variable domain DAGVTQSPTHLIKTRGQQVTLRCSPISGHKSVSWYQQVLGQGPQFIFQYYEKEERGRGNFPDRFSARQFPNYSSELNVNALLLGDSALYLCASSGHWEDTQYFGPGTRLTVL.

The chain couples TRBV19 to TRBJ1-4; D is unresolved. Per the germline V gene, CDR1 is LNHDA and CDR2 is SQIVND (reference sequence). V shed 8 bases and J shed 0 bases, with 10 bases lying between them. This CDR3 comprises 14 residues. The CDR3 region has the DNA TGTGCCAGTCGGGAGGGAGCAACTAATGAAAAACTGTTTTTT. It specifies CASREGATNEKLFF.

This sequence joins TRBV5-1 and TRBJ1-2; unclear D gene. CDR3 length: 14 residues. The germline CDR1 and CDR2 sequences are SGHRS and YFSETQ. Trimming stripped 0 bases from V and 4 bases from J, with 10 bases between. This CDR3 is CASSLESGGYGYTF. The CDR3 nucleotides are TGCGCCAGCAGCTTGGAGTCGGGTGGCTATGGCTACACCTTC.

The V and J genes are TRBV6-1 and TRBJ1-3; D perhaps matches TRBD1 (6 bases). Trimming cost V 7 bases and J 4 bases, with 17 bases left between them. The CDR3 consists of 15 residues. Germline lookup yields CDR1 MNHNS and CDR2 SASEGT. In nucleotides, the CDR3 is TGTGCCAGCACCAAAGGGGGGACAAAAGGAAACACCATATATTTT. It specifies CASTKGGTKGNTIYF.

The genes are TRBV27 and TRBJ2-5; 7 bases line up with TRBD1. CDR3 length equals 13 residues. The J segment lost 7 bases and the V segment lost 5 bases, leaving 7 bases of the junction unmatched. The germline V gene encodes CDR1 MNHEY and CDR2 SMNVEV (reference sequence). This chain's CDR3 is CASSKETGPTQYF. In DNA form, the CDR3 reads TGTGCCAGCAGTAAGGAGACAGGGCCGACCCAGTACTTC.

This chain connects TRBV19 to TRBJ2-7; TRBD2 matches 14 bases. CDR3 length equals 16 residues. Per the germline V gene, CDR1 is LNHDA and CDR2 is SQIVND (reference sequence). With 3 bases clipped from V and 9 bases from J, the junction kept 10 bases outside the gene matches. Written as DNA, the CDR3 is TGTGCCAGTAGTATGGCAGGGGGACTAGCGGGAGCGGTGCAGTACTTC. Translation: CASSMAGGLAGAVQYF.

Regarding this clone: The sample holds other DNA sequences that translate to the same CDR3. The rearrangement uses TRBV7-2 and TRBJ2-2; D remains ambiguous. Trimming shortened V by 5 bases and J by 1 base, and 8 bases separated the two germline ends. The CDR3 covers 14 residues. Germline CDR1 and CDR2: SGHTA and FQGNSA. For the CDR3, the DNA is TGTGCCAGCAGCCCCCCAAGGAACACCGGGGAGCTGTTTTTT. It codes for CASSPPRNTGELFF.

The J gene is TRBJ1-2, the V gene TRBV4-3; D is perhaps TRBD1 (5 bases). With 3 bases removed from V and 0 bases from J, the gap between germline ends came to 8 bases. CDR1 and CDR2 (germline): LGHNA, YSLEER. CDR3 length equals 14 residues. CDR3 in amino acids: CASSQTAANYGYTF. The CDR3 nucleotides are TGCGCCAGCAGCCAGACAGCAGCTAACTATGGCTACACCTTC.